This T cell receptor beta chain was profiled in a study of T-cell reconstitution after alpha-beta-depleted transplantation in children. V gave up 2 bases and J gave up 7 bases; unmatched junction bases: 12. This CDR3 region has 16 residues. Per the germline V gene, CDR1 is SQVTM and CDR2 is ANQGSEA. Points from the study as a whole: Approximately two months post-transplant, alpha-beta T cells reportedly originated from several hundred expanded graft clones. Most T-cell counts and diversity one year after the transplant came from T cells that were newly produced. Surviving recipient T cells and thymic progenitors accounted for the high day-60 TCRbeta diversity observed in some patients.

Library preparation (for TCRbeta) was performed with unique molecular identifiers. MiXCR, applied by TCRdb to the PCR reads, yields one record per CDR3 protein. The table lists 200,000 to 250,000 distinct CDR3 sequences, around 9.9% of them singletons, with roughly 28% in the top ten. This clonotype was seen many times. What it binds is unknown. The receptor was derived from a child under two years old with acute myeloid leukemia, due to receive a stem cell transplant. The chain joins TRBV29-1 to TRBJ1-2; 11 bases fit TRBD1. Sequencing was performed on PBMCs, taken before TCRalphabeta/CD19-depleted stem cell transplant. This chain's CDR3 is CSVEPDRGQFGGGYTF. For the CDR3, the DNA is TGCAGCGTTGAACCGGACAGGGGGCAGTTCGGAGGTGGCTACACCTTC.